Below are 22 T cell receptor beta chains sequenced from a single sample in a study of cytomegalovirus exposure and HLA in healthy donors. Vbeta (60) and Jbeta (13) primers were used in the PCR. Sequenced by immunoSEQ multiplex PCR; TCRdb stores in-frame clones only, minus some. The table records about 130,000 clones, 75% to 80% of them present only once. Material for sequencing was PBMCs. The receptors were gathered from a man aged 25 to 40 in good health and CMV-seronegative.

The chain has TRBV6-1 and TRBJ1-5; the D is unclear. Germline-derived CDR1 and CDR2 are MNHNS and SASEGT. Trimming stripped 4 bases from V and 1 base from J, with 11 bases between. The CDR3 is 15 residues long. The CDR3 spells CASSARPGSNQPQHF. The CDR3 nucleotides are TGTGCCAGCAGTGCCCGACCGGGAAGCAATCAGCCCCAGCATTTT.

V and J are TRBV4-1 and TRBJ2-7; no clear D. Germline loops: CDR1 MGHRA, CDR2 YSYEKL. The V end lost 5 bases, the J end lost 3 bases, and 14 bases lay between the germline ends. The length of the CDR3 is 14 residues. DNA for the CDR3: TGCGCCAGCAGCGCGCCCGGTAAATTCTACGAGCAGTACTTC. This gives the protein CASSAPGKFYEQYF.

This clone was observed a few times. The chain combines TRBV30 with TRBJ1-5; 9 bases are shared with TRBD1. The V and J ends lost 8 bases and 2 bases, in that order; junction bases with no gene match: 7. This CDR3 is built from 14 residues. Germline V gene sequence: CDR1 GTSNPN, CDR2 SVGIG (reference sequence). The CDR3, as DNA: TGTGCCGCACGGACAGGGGTTGGCAATCAGCCCCAGCATTTT. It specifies CAARTGVGNQPQHF. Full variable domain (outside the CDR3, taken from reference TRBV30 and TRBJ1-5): SQTIHQWPATLVQPVGSPLSLECTVEGTSNPNLYWYRQAAGRGLQLLFYSVGIGQISSEVPQNLSASRPQDRQFILSSKKLLLSDSGFYLCAARTGVGNQPQHFGDGTRLSIL.

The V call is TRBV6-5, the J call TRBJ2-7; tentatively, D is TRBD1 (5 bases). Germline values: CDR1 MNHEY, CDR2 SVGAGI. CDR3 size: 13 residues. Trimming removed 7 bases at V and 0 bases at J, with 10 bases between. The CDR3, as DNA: TGTGCCAGCAAAAGGGGCAGCTCCTACGAGCAGTACTTC. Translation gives CASKRGSSYEQYF.

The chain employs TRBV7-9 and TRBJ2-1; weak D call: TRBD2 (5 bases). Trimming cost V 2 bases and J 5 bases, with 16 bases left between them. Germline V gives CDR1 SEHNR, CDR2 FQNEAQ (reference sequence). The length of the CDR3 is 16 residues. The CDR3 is CASSLKGPAVDNEQFF. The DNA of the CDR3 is TGTGCCAGCAGCTTAAAAGGACCAGCGGTCGACAATGAGCAGTTCTTC.

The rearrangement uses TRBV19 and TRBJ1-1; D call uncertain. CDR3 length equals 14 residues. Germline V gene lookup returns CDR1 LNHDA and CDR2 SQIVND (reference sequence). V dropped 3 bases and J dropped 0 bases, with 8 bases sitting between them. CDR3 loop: CASSMAGLNTEAFF. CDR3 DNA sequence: TGTGCCAGTAGTATGGCAGGTTTGAACACTGAAGCTTTCTTT.

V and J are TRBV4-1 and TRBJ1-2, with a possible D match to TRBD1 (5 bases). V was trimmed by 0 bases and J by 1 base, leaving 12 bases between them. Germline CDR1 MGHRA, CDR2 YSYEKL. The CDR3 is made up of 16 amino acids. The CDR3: CASSQEAGSFNYGYTF. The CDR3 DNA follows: TGCGCCAGCAGCCAAGAGGCAGGGTCGTTTAACTATGGCTACACCTTC.

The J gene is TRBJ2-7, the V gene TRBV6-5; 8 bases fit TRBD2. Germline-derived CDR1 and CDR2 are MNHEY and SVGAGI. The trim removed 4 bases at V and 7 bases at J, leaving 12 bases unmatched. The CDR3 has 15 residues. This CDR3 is CASSSDPGLVVEQYF. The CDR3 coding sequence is TGTGCCAGCAGTTCGGACCCGGGACTAGTAGTAGAGCAGTACTTC.

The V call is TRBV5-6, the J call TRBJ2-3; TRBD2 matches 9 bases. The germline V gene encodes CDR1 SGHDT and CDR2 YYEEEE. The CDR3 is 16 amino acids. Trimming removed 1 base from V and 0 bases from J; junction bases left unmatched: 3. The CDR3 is CASSLYTSGSTDTQYF. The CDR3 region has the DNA TGTGCCAGCAGCTTGTACACTAGCGGGAGCACAGATACGCAGTATTTT.

CDR3 DNA sequence: TGCAGCGTTGAGAACGGGAATGGTGAGCAGTTCTTC. Translation gives CSVENGNGEQFF. J is TRBJ2-1 and V is TRBV29-1; D possibly corresponds to TRBD2 (5 bases). Germline CDR1 is SQVTM and CDR2 is ANQGSEA. There are 12 residues in the CDR3. V lost 3 bases to trimming and J lost 9 bases, with 12 bases between them.

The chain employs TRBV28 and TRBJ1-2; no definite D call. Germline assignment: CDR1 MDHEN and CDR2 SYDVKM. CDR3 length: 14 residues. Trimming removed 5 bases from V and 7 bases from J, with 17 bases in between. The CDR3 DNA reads TGTGCCAGCAGTCCCCCAAGGGAGTGGCGTGGCTACACCTTC. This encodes CASSPPREWRGYTF.

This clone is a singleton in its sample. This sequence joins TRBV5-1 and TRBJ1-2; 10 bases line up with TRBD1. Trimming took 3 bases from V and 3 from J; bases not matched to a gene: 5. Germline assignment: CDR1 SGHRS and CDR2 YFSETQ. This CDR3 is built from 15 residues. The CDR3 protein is CASSSDRGLYYGYTF. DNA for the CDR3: TGCGCCAGCAGCTCTGACAGGGGGCTCTACTATGGCTACACCTTC.

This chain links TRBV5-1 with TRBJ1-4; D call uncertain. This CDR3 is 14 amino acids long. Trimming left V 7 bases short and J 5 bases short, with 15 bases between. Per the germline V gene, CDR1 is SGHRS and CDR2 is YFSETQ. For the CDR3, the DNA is TGCGCCAGCCAGAGCCCGGGATTAAATGAAAAACTGTTTTTT. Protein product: CASQSPGLNEKLFF.

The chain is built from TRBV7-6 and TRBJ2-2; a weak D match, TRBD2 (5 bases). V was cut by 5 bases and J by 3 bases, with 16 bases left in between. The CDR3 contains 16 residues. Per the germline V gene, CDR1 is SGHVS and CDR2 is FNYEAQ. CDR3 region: CASSIASGFDTGELFF. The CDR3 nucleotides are TGTGCCAGCAGCATTGCGTCGGGGTTCGACACCGGGGAGCTGTTTTTT.

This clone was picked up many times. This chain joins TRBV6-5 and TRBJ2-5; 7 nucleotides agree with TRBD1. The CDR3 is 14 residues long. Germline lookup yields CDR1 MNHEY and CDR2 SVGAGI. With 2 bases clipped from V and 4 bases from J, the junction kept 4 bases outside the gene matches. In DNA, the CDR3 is TGTGCCAGCAGTTACCCCCCAGGGGGAGAGACCCAGTACTTC. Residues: CASSYPPGGETQYF.

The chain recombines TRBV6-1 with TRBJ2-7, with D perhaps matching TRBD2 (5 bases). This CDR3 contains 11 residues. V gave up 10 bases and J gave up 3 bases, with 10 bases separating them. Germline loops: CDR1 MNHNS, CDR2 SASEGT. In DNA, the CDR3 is TGTGCCACCCGGGGTTACTACGAGCAGTACTTC. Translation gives CATRGYYEQYF.

The CDR3 region is CASSLVSRSTDTQYF. Written as DNA, the CDR3 is TGTGCCAGCAGCTTGGTTAGTCGGAGCACAGATACGCAGTATTTT. The chain combines TRBV5-4 with TRBJ2-3; D uncertain. V lost 0 bases and J 0 bases, leaving 8 bases between the germline ends. The CDR3 covers 15 residues. Germline lookup yields CDR1 SGHNT and CDR2 YYREEE (reference sequence).

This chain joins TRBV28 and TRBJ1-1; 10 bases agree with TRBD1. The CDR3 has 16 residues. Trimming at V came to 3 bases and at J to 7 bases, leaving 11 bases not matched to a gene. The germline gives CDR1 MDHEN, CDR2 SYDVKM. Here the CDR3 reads CASSFVGQGTEIEAFF. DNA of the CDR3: TGTGCCAGCAGTTTCGTGGGACAGGGGACCGAAATTGAAGCTTTCTTT.

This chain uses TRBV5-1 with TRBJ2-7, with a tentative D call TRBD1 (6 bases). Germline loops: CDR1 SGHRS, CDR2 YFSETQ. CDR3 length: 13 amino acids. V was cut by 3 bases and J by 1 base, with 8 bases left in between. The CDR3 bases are TGCGCCAGCAGCTGGGGACAATCCTACGAGCAGTACTTC. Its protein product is CASSWGQSYEQYF.

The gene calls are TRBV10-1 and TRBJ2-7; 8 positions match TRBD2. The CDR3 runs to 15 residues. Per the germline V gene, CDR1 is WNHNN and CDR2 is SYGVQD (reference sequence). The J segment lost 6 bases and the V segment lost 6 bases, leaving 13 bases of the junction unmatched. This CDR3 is CASSKRPGLESEQYF. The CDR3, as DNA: TGCGCCAGCAGCAAACGCCCGGGACTAGAAAGCGAGCAGTACTTC.

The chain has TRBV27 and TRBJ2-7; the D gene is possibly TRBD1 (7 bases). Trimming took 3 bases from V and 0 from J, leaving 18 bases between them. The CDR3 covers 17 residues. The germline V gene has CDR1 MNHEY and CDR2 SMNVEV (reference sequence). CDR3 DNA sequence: TGTGCCAGCAGTTTGGTCGGAGGGTACAGGGGCTCCTACGAGCAGTACTTC. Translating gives CASSLVGGYRGSYEQYF.

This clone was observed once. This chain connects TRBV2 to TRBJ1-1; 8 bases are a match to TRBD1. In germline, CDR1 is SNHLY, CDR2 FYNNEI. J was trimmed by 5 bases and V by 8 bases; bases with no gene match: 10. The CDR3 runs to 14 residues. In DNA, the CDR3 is TGTGCCAGCGGGACCCGGACAGGGTGGACTGAAGCTTTCTTT. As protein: CASGTRTGWTEAFF.